Included here is one T cell receptor (beta chain) sequence, with context. Its antigen is not known. Documented time point: after dendritic cell vaccination, including at tumor progression/relapse. All glioblastoma patients lacked an isocitrate dehydrogenase mutation. Libraries were prepared by immunoSEQ multiplex PCR; TCRdb keeps only in-frame clonotypes and omits some of them. Of approximately 85,000 clones listed, 85% are singletons. The sample originates from a study of glioma-infiltrating T cells after dendritic cell vaccination. Study-wide background: Samples are from glioblastoma patients in Phase I and II dendritic cell vaccine trials. The vaccine used monocyte-derived dendritic cells pulsed overnight with autologous tumor lysate. Whole-study findings and limits: Patients with more pretreatment TILs had longer time to progression and survival.

The CDR3 length is 17 residues. Trimming shortened V by 5 bases and J by 0 bases, and 18 bases separated the two germline ends. The germline gives CDR1 SGHTA, CDR2 FQGTGA. V usage is TRBV7-3 and J usage is TRBJ2-3, with D tentatively TRBD2 (5 bases). This sequence originates from a human donor with glioblastoma. Sequenced material: blood, taken after dendritic cell vaccination. CDR3: CASSPRGSSPSTDTQYF. The DNA of the CDR3 is TGTGCCAGCAGCCCCCGGGGTAGCAGCCCTAGCACAGATACGCAGTATTTT.